The present T cell receptor (beta chain) was sequenced within a study of blood T cell repertoires in COVID-19 (dated by TCRdb to 2019 to 2021). For the wider study: Samples covering the acute and convalescent phases of COVID-19 were provided by collaborators in the United States, Italy and Spain. Samples were obtained from the ongoing ImmuneRACE study (first 160 participants) and from some 1,300 subjects provided by 6 global collaborators. Deeply sampled blood TCRbeta repertoires from subjects exposed to, actively infected with, or recovered from COVID-19 were included in the dataset. Sample metadata almost always included a de-identified subject ID, COVID-19 status, age in years and sex. Where available, HLA class I and class II types were obtained from metadata supplied by the sample provider rather than from assay-based typing. The material from the prospective study consisted of cDNA or gDNA derived from T cells, B-cell-depleted T cells, or PBMCs. The repertoires were released in a freely available public database meant as a resource for research on the immune response to SARS-CoV-2. Beyond this particular receptor, the publication reports: The amount of clinical and demographic metadata varied by source and participant and was provided uncurated.

TCRbeta CDR3 regions were amplified from genomic DNA by means of the immunoSEQ Assay, a bias-controlled multiplex PCR. The paper's data handling went like this. The number of nucleated cells in each sample was estimated by amplification of reference gene primers within the assay. To quantify the absolute abundance of each unique TCRbeta CDR3 rearrangement, sequence reads were collapsed and filtered. For each sample, productive Simpson clonality was calculated as the square root of Simpson's diversity index over productive rearrangements. Sourced from immuneACCESS, this table was stored by TCRdb with only in-frame sequences that have V and J called. A share of the clones is absent; for the studies checked, an unresolved V gene accounts for under half, and the remainder has no known explanation. The V and J calls and clone size are taken from that table; D and trimming were inferred from the DNA. Recorded for this sample are 150,000 or so clones; over 75% of them occurred a single time. Around 6% of the sample is in the top ten clones.

Note on this clone: Its cognate antigen has yet to be identified. It has no much larger one-base neighbor in the sample; base qualities were not kept.

Enrolling through a virtual design, the prospective study's participants ranged in age from roughly 18 to 89 years and lived across 24 United States geographic areas. Cohort assignment in the prospective study relied on participant-reported clinical history from a screening survey and a study questionnaire. Recovered participants in ImmuneRACE Cohort 3 were defined as having two consecutive negative NP/OP PCR tests, clearance from a healthcare professional, or resolution of symptoms. In the prospective study, whole blood, serum and a nasopharyngeal or oropharyngeal swab were collected from each participant by mobile phlebotomists. Additional blood draws and questionnaires over an approximately two-month period could optionally be provided by prospective study participants. Before DNA extraction, prospective study blood samples were shipped either frozen or at room temperature. The cysteine opens and the phenylalanine closes a CDR3 of 14 amino acids. Kept here is only the CDR3 DNA, which spans 42 bases and is read in frame from base 1. The CDR1 and CDR2 encoded by the germline V gene are SGHRS and YFSETQ. The trim is 0 bases for V and 4 bases for J, with a gap of 10 bases between the germline ends.

Sequenced material: PBMCs or T cells enriched from blood (not recorded which). The receptor was isolated from a man aged 35 to 55 who had recovered from COVID-19. The sequence joins TRBV5-1 to TRBJ2-5; a tentative D match to TRBD2 spans 5 bases. The CDR3 region has the sequence CASSLGTPSETQYF. The base sequence is TGCGCCAGCAGCTTGGGGACTCCCTCAGAGACCCAGTACTTC.